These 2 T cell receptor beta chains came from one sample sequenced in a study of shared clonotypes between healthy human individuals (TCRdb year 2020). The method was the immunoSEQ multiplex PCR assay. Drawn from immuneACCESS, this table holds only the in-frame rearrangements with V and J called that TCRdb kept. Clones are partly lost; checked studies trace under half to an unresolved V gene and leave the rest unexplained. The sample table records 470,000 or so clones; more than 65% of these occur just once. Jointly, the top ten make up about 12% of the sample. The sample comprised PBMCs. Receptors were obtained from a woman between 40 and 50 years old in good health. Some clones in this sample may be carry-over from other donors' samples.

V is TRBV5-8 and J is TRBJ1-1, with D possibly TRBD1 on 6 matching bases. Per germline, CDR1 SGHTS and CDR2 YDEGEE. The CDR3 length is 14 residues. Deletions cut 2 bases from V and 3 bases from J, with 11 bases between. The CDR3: CASSFRGGYTEAFF. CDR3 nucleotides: TGTGCCAGCAGCTTCAGGGGTGGGTACACTGAAGCTTTCTTT.

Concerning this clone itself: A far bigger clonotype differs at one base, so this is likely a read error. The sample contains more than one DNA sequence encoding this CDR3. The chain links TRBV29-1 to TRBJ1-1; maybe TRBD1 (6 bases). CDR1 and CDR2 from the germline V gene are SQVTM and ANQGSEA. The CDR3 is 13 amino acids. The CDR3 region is CSVERDGGTEAFF. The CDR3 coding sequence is TGCAGCGTTGAAAGGGATGGGGGCACTGAAGCTTTCTTC.